This note documents a single T cell receptor beta chain sequence. Its antigen specificity is not known. No per-base quality is available; no much larger clone lies one base away. TCRbeta CDR3 regions were amplified from genomic DNA using the immunoSEQ Assay, a bias-controlled multiplex PCR. Per the original workflow: The number of nucleated cells in each sample was estimated from the amplification of reference gene primers within the assay. Sequence reads were collapsed and filtered to measure the absolute abundance of every unique TCRbeta CDR3 rearrangement. For each sample, productive Simpson clonality was calculated as the square root of Simpson's diversity index across productive rearrangements. The table comes from immuneACCESS by way of TCRdb, which keeps in-frame sequences with V and J called. Part of the clones is missing from these tables; in studies checked, under half for an unresolved V gene and the rest for unknown reasons. V and J calls and clone size are given by that table; D and trimming were obtained from the DNA. This sample gives 110,000 or so clones in total; approximately 89% of them show up just once. Of the sample, around 6% falls within the top ten clones.

This sample was taken from a study of blood T cell repertoires in COVID-19 (dated by TCRdb to between 2020 and 2021). For the study in its entirety: Samples covering the acute and convalescent phases of COVID-19 were provided by collaborators in the United States, Italy and Spain. The prospective study material was composed of cDNA or gDNA derived from T cells, B-cell-depleted T cells, or PBMCs. Deeply sampled blood TCRbeta repertoires from subjects exposed to, actively infected with, or recovered from COVID-19 were included in the dataset. The repertoires were made available in a free public database intended to serve as a resource for research on the immune response to SARS-CoV-2. The samples were drawn from the first 160 participants of the ongoing ImmuneRACE study and from 1,254 subjects provided by 6 global collaborators. The sample metadata nearly always contained a de-identified subject ID, COVID-19 status, age in years and sex. Where HLA class I and class II types were available, the types were taken from metadata supplied by the sample provider, not from assay-based typing. Here is what the overall study found, with its caveats: Clinical and demographic metadata were provided uncurated, with the amount varying by source and participant.

The germline V gene (reference sequence) supplies CDR1 WNHNN and CDR2 SYGVQD. Spanning cysteine to phenylalanine, the CDR3 consists of 17 amino acids. Only the CDR3 DNA is retained, 51 bases long and in frame from the first base. V and J are truncated by 3 bases and 0 bases respectively, leaving an intervening sequence of 17 bases. At one collaborating source in Seattle, patients were enrolled during active infection and were followed longitudinally through the course of disease. Whole blood was collected in K2EDTA tubes by collaborating institutions according to the institutions' own protocols. For TCRbeta analysis, collaborators shipped samples in one of three forms: frozen whole blood, isolated PBMCs, or DNA extracted from either of those sample types.

The sequenced material came from peripheral blood. The chain uses TRBV10-1 and TRBJ1-1; the D region possibly corresponds to TRBD1 (5 bases align). The TCR originated in a woman aged 55-70 years with COVID-19, enrolled during active disease. The CDR3: CASSEGARGTMNTEAFF. The DNA sequence is TGCGCCAGCAGTGAAGGAGCCCGTGGGACTATGAACACTGAAGCTTTCTTT.